The entry below describes one T cell receptor beta chain. Its specificity is unknown. The germline V gene encodes CDR1 LNHDA and CDR2 SQIVND (reference sequence). The V gene end was trimmed by 7 bases and the J gene end by 8 bases; junction bases not matched to a gene: 27. This CDR3 contains 19 residues. Researchers ran the PCR with 60 Vbeta and 13 Jbeta primers. Profiling relied on immunoSEQ multiplex PCR, and the TCRdb table lists in-frame clones only, not all of them. The repertoire holds roughly 140,000 clones, with 55% to 70% as singletons. The data belong to a study of cytomegalovirus exposure and HLA in healthy donors. In the study overall: Ancestry clustering placed about 86% of around 400 genotyped donors in the Caucasian-associated cluster.

The study's findings and limits: As a later analysis showed, a missense DCLRE1C variant was linked to trimming of TCR beta V- and J-genes. Compared with the roughly 700-donor mean, an Asian-associated ancestry cluster reportedly had fewer N-insertions, according to a later analysis. Links to common viral pathogens appeared, in a later analysis, for several of the most significant clusters.

Sequenced input: PBMCs. This sequence originates from a woman between 55 and 75 years old in good health and CMV-seropositive. J is TRBJ1-2 and V is TRBV19, with 8 nucleotides matching TRBD1. As DNA, the CDR3 is TGTGCCAGTACTTTTCGGTTGGAGGTGGACCGACAGGGGCCGCGGGGCTACACCTTC. Translated, it gives CASTFRLEVDRQGPRGYTF.